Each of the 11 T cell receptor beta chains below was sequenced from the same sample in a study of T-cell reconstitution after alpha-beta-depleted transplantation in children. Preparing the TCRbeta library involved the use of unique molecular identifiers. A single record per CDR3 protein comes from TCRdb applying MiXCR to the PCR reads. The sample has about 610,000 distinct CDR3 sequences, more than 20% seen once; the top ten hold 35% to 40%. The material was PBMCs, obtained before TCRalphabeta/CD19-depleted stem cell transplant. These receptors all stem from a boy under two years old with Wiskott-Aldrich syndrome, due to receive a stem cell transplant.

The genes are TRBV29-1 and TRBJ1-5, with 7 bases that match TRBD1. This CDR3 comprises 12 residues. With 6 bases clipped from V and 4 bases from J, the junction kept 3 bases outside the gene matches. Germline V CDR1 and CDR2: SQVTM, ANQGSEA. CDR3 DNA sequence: TGCAGCGTGAAGACAGGGAATCAGCCCCAGCATTTT. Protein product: CSVKTGNQPQHF.

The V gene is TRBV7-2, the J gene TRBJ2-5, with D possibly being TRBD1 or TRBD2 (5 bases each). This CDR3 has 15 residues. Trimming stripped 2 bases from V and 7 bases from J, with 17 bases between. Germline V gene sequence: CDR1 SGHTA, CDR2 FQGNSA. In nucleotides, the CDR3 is TGTGCCAGCAGCTTATTTCGACTCGGGGCCGGGACCCAGTACTTC. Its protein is CASSLFRLGAGTQYF.

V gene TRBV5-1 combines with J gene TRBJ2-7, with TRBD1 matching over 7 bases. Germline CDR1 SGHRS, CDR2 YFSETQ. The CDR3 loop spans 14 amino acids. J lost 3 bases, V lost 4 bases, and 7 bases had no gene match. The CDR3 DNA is TGCGCCAGCAGCCGCGCAGGGACAGACTACGAGCAGTACTTC. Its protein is CASSRAGTDYEQYF. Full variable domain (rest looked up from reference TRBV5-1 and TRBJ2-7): KAGVTQTPRYLIKTRGQQVTLSCSPISGHRSVSWYQQTPGQGLQFLFEYFSETQRNKGNFPGRFSGRQFSNSRSEMNVSTLELGDSALYLCASSRAGTDYEQYFGPGTRLTVT.

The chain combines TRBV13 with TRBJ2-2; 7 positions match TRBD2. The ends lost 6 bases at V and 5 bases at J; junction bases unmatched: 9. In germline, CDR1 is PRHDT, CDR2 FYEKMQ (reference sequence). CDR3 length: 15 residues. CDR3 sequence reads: CASRPRRERTGELFF. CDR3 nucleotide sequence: TGTGCCAGCAGACCTAGGCGGGAGAGGACCGGGGAGCTGTTTTTT.

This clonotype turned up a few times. The chain's CDR3 is CASSLVGGAATGELFF. CDR3 coding DNA: TGCGCCAGCAGCTTGGTAGGAGGGGCGGCCACCGGGGAGCTGTTTTTT. V usage is TRBV5-1 and J usage is TRBJ2-2; perhaps TRBD2 as D (6 bases). This CDR3 has 16 amino acids. V lost 0 bases and J 4 bases, leaving 13 bases between the germline ends. The germline CDR1 and CDR2 sequences are SGHRS and YFSETQ. Using reference TRBV5-1 and TRBJ2-2 for the parts outside the CDR3, the full variable domain is KAGVTQTPRYLIKTRGQQVTLSCSPISGHRSVSWYQQTPGQGLQFLFEYFSETQRNKGNFPGRFSGRQFSNSRSEMNVSTLELGDSALYLCASSLVGGAATGELFFGEGSRLTVL.

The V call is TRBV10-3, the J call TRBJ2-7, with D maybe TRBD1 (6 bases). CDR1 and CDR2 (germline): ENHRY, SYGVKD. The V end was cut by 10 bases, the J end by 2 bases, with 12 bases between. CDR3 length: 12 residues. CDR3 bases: TGTGCCACTACTGGGGGCACCTACGAGCAGTACTTC. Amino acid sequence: CATTGGTYEQYF.

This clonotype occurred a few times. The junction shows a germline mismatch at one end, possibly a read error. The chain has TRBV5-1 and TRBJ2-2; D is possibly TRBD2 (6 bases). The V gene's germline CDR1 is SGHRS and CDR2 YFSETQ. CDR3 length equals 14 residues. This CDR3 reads CASNLGGKTGELFF. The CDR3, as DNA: TGCGCCAGCAACTTGGGCGGGAAAACCGGGGAGCTGTTTTTT.

CDR3 residues: CASSQKSWGGTGLAGAEQFF. The CDR3 nucleotides are TGTGCCAGCAGCCAAAAGAGTTGGGGGGGAACGGGACTAGCGGGAGCTGAGCAGTTCTTC. The gene calls are TRBV14 and TRBJ2-1; 14 bases are a match to TRBD2. CDR1 and CDR2 from the germline V gene are SGHDN and FVKESK. The CDR3 is made up of 20 amino acids. Losses at the gene ends were 2 bases for V and 9 bases for J; bases not matched to a gene: 18.

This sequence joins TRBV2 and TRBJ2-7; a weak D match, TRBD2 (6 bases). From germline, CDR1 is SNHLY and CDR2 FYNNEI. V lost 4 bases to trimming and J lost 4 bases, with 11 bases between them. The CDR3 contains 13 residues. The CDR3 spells CASSAGEAYEQYF. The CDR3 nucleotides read TGTGCCAGCAGTGCGGGAGAGGCTTACGAGCAGTACTTC.

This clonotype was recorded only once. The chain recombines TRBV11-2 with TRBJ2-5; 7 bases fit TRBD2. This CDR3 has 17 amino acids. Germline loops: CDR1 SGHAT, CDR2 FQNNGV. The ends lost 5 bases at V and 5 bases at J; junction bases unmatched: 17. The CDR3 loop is CASSHPSGLGSEETQYF. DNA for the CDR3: TGTGCCAGCAGCCACCCGAGCGGACTAGGGTCTGAGGAGACCCAGTACTTC.

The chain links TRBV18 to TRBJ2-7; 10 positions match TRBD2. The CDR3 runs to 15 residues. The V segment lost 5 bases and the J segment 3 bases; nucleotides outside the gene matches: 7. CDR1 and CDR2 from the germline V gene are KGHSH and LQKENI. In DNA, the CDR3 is TGTGCCAGCTCAGCCACTAGCGGGAATTTCTACGAGCAGTACTTC. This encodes CASSATSGNFYEQYF. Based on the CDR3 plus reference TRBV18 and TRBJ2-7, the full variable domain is NAGVMQNPRHLVRRRGQEARLRCSPMKGHSHVYWYRQLPEEGLKFMVYLQKENIIDESGMPKERFSAEFPKEGPSILRIQQVVRGDSAAYFCASSATSGNFYEQYFGPGTRLTVT.